This T cell receptor beta chain was sequenced for a study of blood T cell repertoires in COVID-19. The overall study: The cDNA or gDNA used as material had been derived from T cells, B-cell-depleted T cells, or PBMCs.

Authors' methods: By means of reference gene primer amplification, nucleated cell counts were estimated. Profiling relied on immunoSEQ multiplex PCR, and the TCRdb table lists in-frame clones only, not all of them. V and J calls and clone size come straight from that table; D and trimming were deduced from the DNA. The top ten hold less than 2% of the sample, which has more than 90,000 clones, around 85% seen once. V lost 1 base to trimming and J lost 7 bases, with 10 bases between them. The V gene's germline CDR1 is PRHDT and CDR2 FYEKMQ (reference sequence). CDR3 length: 13 residues. The rearrangement links TRBV13 to TRBJ1-1; D is unresolved. The sequencing input was peripheral blood. The sequence derives from a woman in her seventies with active or convalescent COVID-19. This CDR3 is CASSLDRQDEAFF. Here the CDR3 DNA reads TGTGCCAGCAGCTTAGATAGGCAGGATGAAGCTTTCTTT.